These 20 T cell receptor beta chains were sequenced from one sample in a study of blood T cells in healthy people across ages. Sample-barcoded 5' priming and a J-beta primer mix drove a second PCR of about 6 to 11 cycles. TCRdb redid the calling of the 5' RACE reads with MiXCR, one entry per CDR3 protein. The top ten clones hold 2.5% to 3.5% of a sample with more than 650,000 distinct CDR3 sequences, about a quarter of them seen once. The same data also contributed to another study, on T cells of mothers and their children.

Sequences were obtained from blood. The receptor set was obtained from a boy younger than 18 in good health.

The gene calls are TRBV6-6 and TRBJ2-4, with D perhaps given as TRBD1 or TRBD2 (5 bases each). Trimming pared 8 bases from V and 7 bases from J, leaving 15 bases between. Looked up from germline, CDR1 is MNHNY and CDR2 is SVGAGI (reference sequence). The CDR3 has 13 residues. The CDR3 nucleotides read TGTGCCAGCGCCCCTGGGGGTGAGAACATTCAGTACTTC. It encodes CASAPGGENIQYF.

In this sample, this clonotype turned up many times. The junction departs from germline at one end; a sequencing error may be responsible. The chain joins TRBV5-1 to TRBJ1-4; weak D call: TRBD1 (6 bases). CDR1 is SGHRS, CDR2 YFSETQ, per germline. The CDR3 totals 15 residues. CDR3 residues: CASSLRGGTNEKLFF. The CDR3 nucleotides read TGTGCCAGCAGCCTTAGGGGGGGAACTAATGAAAAACTGTTTTTT.

This chain uses TRBV9 with TRBJ1-1, with TRBD1 as a possible D gene (6 bases). The CDR3 has 14 amino acids. Germline CDR1 SGDLS, CDR2 YYNGEE. Trimming cost V 4 bases and J 10 bases, with 20 bases left between them. The DNA for the CDR3 is TGTGCCAGCAGCTCAGCCGGGGACAACTCGGGAGCTTTCTTT. Amino acid sequence: CASSSAGDNSGAFF.

In this sample, this clonotype turned up a few times. The chain combines TRBV12-3 or TRBV12-4 with TRBJ2-1; D unclear. V was cut by 10 bases and J by 4 bases, with 14 bases left in between. The CDR3 runs to 13 residues. The CDR3 reads CATSWSPYNEQFF. In DNA form, the CDR3 reads TGTGCCACCTCCTGGTCCCCGTACAATGAGCAGTTCTTC.

V and J are TRBV6-6 and TRBJ2-7; weak D call: TRBD2 (6 bases). The germline V gene encodes CDR1 MNHNY and CDR2 SVGAGI (reference sequence). The CDR3 sequence is 13 residues long. V was pared by 4 bases and J by 5 bases, with 12 bases between. The CDR3 DNA follows: TGTGCCAGCAGTTGGGTAGGAGGGAACGAGCAGTACTTC. This codes for CASSWVGGNEQYF.

This clonotype was detected a few times. The CDR3 spells CASSGGTGGEQYF. CDR3 nucleotide sequence: TGCGCCAGCAGCGGAGGGACAGGGGGCGAGCAGTACTTC. This rearrangement joins TRBV5-1 to TRBJ2-7; 11 bases fit TRBD1. From germline, CDR1 is SGHRS and CDR2 YFSETQ. The CDR3 runs 13 residues. Losses at the gene ends were 4 bases for V and 6 bases for J; bases not matched to a gene: 3.

This clonotype was found a few times. This sequence joins TRBV29-1 and TRBJ1-1; D might be TRBD1 (5 bases). Germline CDR1 is SQVTM and CDR2 is ANQGSEA. The CDR3 covers 12 residues. Trimming stripped 4 bases from V and 0 bases from J, with 6 bases between. CDR3 protein: CSVARVNTEAFF. CDR3 DNA sequence: TGCAGCGTTGCCAGGGTGAACACTGAAGCTTTCTTT. Drawing the rest from reference TRBV29-1 and TRBJ1-1, the complete variable domain is SAVISQKPSRDICQRGTSLTIQCQVDSQVTMMFWYRQQPGQSLTLIATANQGSEATYESGFVIDKFPISRPNLTFSTLTVSNMSPEDSSIYLCSVARVNTEAFFGQGTRLTVV.

CDR3 sequence reads: CASSGTLSYEQYF. CDR3 nucleotides: TGTGCCAGCAGTGGCACTCTTTCCTACGAGCAGTACTTC. This rearrangement joins TRBV27 to TRBJ2-7; D not certain. The CDR3 covers 13 residues. V lost 5 bases to trimming and J lost 1 base, with 9 bases between them. In germline, CDR1 is MNHEY, CDR2 SMNVEV (reference sequence).

V is TRBV4-1 and J is TRBJ1-4, with D hard to call. CDR3 length: 12 residues. V lost 3 bases to trimming and J lost 11 bases, with 10 bases between them. Germline CDR1 MGHRA, CDR2 YSYEKL. The CDR3 DNA is TGCGCCAGCAGCCAGTTGGGTCCCAAACTGTTTTTT. Protein product: CASSQLGPKLFF.

J is TRBJ2-5 and V is TRBV9, with TRBD1 matching over 11 bases. The germline V gene has CDR1 SGDLS and CDR2 YYNGEE. The V segment lost 0 bases and the J segment 3 bases; nucleotides outside the gene matches: 7. CDR3 length equals 17 residues. The CDR3 DNA is TGTGCCAGCAGCGTAGGTCTCGGGACAGGGGGAGAAGAGACCCAGTACTTC. Amino acids: CASSVGLGTGGEETQYF.

In this sample, this clonotype turned up a few times. The V and J genes are TRBV29-1 and TRBJ1-1; TRBD1 is a possible D gene (5 bases). CDR1 is SQVTM, CDR2 ANQGSEA, per germline. V lost 8 bases and J 4 bases, leaving 17 bases between the germline ends. CDR3 length: 13 amino acids. The CDR3 spells CSTEREGSTEAFF. The DNA of the CDR3 is TGCAGCACTGAAAGGGAGGGGAGCACTGAAGCTTTCTTT.

This clonotype has more than one count but fewer than ten. Likely a read error: the CDR3 ends without its conserved phenylalanine or tryptophan. The chain links TRBV11-2 to TRBJ2-4; possible D gene TRBD2, 5 bases. The CDR3 has 14 amino acids. Trimming left V 5 bases short and J 1 base short, with 9 bases between. The germline gives CDR1 SGHAT, CDR2 FQNNGV. CDR3 residues: CASSPGGAKNIQYL. In DNA, the CDR3 is TGTGCCAGCAGCCCCGGCGGGGCCAAAAACATTCAGTACCTC.

This clonotype was counted between two and nine times. The gene calls are TRBV27 and TRBJ2-5; D is undetermined. Germline V gene sequence: CDR1 MNHEY, CDR2 SMNVEV (reference sequence). This CDR3 contains 13 residues. Trimming took 2 bases from V and 3 from J, leaving 7 bases between them. This chain's CDR3 is CASSLMGEETQYF. As DNA, the CDR3 is TGTGCCAGCAGTTTAATGGGCGAAGAGACCCAGTACTTC.

V is TRBV12-3 or TRBV12-4 and J is TRBJ2-7; 11 bases map to TRBD2. J was trimmed by 6 bases and V by 5 bases; bases with no gene match: 9. CDR3 size: 15 residues. The CDR3 coding sequence is TGTGCCAGCAGTCCAACTAGCGGGGGTTCGGCCGAGCAGTACTTC. Residues: CASSPTSGGSAEQYF.

The chain joins TRBV28 to TRBJ2-5, with 15 positions matching TRBD2. In germline, CDR1 is MDHEN, CDR2 SYDVKM. V was pared by 6 bases and J by 4 bases, with 6 bases of the junction left unmatched. The CDR3 contains 16 residues. The CDR3 nucleotides are TGTGCCAGCAGCCGCTTGGGACTAGCGGGGGGAGAGACCCAGTACTTC. This codes for CASSRLGLAGGETQYF.

The sample holds many counts of this clonotype. The CDR3 DNA sequence: TGCAGTGCTTCCCCCCACAGGGGCTCCTACGAGCAGTACTTC. Translating gives CSASPHRGSYEQYF. The chain is built from TRBV20-1 and TRBJ2-7, with 7 positions matching TRBD1. Trimming cost V 5 bases and J 0 bases; bases outside gene matches: 7. CDR3 length: 14 amino acids. Germline values: CDR1 DFQATT, CDR2 SNEGSKA (reference sequence).

This clonotype has just a few counts. The chain uses TRBV7-2 and TRBJ2-7, with D perhaps TRBD2 (5 bases). The CDR3 is 13 residues long. CDR1 is SGHTA and CDR2 is FQGNSA in the germline V gene. V was shortened by 6 bases and J by 4 bases, with 13 bases between the two germline ends. The CDR3 loop is CASSPGLYYEQYF. CDR3 in DNA: TGTGCCAGCAGTCCGGGGTTGTATTACGAGCAGTACTTC. The full variable domain, completed using reference TRBV7-2 and TRBJ2-7, is GAGVSQSPSNKVTEKGKDVELRCDPISGHTALYWYRQSLGQGLEFLIYFQGNSAPDKSGLPSDRFSAERTGGSVSTLTIQRTQQEDSAVYLCASSPGLYYEQYFGPGTRLTVT.

The chain is built from TRBV29-1 and TRBJ1-2; 9 bases align to TRBD1. CDR1 and CDR2 from the germline V gene are SQVTM and ANQGSEA. The CDR3 contains 16 residues. The V gene end was trimmed by 2 bases and the J gene end by 4 bases; junction bases not matched to a gene: 11. The CDR3 sequence: CSVEFGGQGPLYGYTF. The CDR3 nucleotides read TGCAGCGTTGAATTCGGTGGACAGGGGCCCCTCTATGGCTACACCTTC. Together with reference TRBV29-1 and TRBJ1-2, the CDR3 gives the full variable domain: SAVISQKPSRDICQRGTSLTIQCQVDSQVTMMFWYRQQPGQSLTLIATANQGSEATYESGFVIDKFPISRPNLTFSTLTVSNMSPEDSSIYLCSVEFGGQGPLYGYTFGSGTRLTVV.

J is TRBJ2-5 and V is TRBV27; tentatively, D is TRBD1 (6 bases). V was clipped by 6 bases and J by 5 bases, with 13 bases between them. Germline-derived CDR1 and CDR2 are MNHEY and SMNVEV (reference sequence). The CDR3 is 13 amino acids. The CDR3 DNA reads TGTGCCAGCAGGAAACAGGGAAGGGAGACCCAGTACTTC. It is translated as CASRKQGRETQYF.

Notes on this clonotype: The junction and the germline gene differ at one end; a read error may be behind it. CDR3 nucleotides: TGTGCCAGCAGCCTGACAGGAACCCTTATCTTC. This codes for CASSLTGTLIF. The chain carries TRBV7-2 and TRBJ1-2; weak D call: TRBD1 (6 bases). There are 11 residues in the CDR3. CDR1 is SGHTA, CDR2 FQGNSA, per germline.